The table lists the clone carrying this T cell receptor beta chain with a few counts. The data were obtained in a study of blood T cell repertoires in COVID-19. In the study overall: Some COVID-19 samples were acute and others convalescent; all came from the United States, Italy and Spain. The cDNA or gDNA used as material had been derived from T cells, B-cell-depleted T cells, or PBMCs.

In the source study's methods: Quantification of nucleated cells was approximated via reference gene primer amplification. Libraries were prepared by immunoSEQ multiplex PCR; TCRdb keeps only in-frame clonotypes and omits some of them. Clone size and V and J calls were adopted from that table, with D and trimming inferred from the DNA. The sample includes 200,000 to 300,000 clones, about 88% of them seen just once. Sequencing was carried out using peripheral blood. This sequence was found in a man between 60 and 75 years old who had recovered from COVID-19.

The CDR3 loop is CASRYRANQPQHF. In nucleotides, the CDR3 is TGTGCCAGCAGGTACAGGGCAAATCAGCCCCAGCATTTT. J is TRBJ1-5 and V is TRBV2, with TRBD1 as a possible D gene (6 bases). CDR1 and CDR2 (germline): SNHLY, FYNNEI. V dropped 6 bases and J dropped 4 bases, with 10 bases sitting between them. The CDR3 spans 13 residues.